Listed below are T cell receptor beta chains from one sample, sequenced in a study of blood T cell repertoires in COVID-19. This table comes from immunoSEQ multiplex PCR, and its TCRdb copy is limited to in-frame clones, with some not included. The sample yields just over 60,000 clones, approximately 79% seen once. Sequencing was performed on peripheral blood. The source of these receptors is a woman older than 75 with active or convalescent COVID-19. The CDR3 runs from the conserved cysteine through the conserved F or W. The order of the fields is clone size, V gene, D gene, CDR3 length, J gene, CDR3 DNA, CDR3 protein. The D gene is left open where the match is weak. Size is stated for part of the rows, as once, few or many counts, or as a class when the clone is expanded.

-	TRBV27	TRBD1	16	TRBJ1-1	TGTGCCAGCAGTTCCACCAAGGGGGCGCGGAACACTGAAGCTTTCTTT	CASSSTKGARNTEAFF
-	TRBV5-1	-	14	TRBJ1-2	TGCGCCAGCAGCTTGATGGCGACAGACTATGGCTACACCTTC	CASSLMATDYGYTF
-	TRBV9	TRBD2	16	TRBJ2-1	TGTGCCAGCAGCCTTAGCGGGGGGGACTCCTACAATGAGCAGTTCTTC	CASSLSGGDSYNEQFF
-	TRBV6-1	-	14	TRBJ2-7	TGTGCCAGCAGTGAACTGGCAGGGGCATGGGAGCAGTACTTC	CASSELAGAWEQYF
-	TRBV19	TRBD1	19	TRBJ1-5	TGTGCCAGTAGTATTGGGGCCGGGACAGGGACGAATAGCAATCAGCCCCAGCATTTT	CASSIGAGTGTNSNQPQHF
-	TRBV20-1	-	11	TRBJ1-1	TGCAGTGTTCAGCGGAACACTGAAGCTTTCTTT	CSVQRNTEAFF
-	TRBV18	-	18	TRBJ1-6	TGTGCCAGCTCACCAGCGATGGCTTCTAGCTCCTATAATTCACCCCTCCACTTT	CASSPAMASSSYNSPLHF
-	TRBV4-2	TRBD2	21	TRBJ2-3	TGTGCCAGCAGCCAAGATGAGGGTAGCGGGGGGCTTAGAATGAGCACAGATACGCAGTATTTT	CASSQDEGSGGLRMSTDTQYF
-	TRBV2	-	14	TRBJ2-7	TGTGCCAGCAGGGGGACCTCGGCGGGATACGAGCAGTACTTC	CASRGTSAGYEQYF
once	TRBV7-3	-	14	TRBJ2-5	TGTGCCAGCAGCCCAAACACCCAGGGAGAGACCCAGTACTTC	CASSPNTQGETQYF
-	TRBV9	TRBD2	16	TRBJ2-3	TGTGCCAGCACCCGAAGCGGGGGGCCGAGCACAGATACGCAGTATTTT	CASTRSGGPSTDTQYF
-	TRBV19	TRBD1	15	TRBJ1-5	TGTGCCAGTAGTCCCCTGGGACAGCCCTTTCAACCCCAGCATTTT	CASSPLGQPFQPQHF
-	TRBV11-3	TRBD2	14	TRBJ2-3	TGTGCCAGCAACCCGCGGGGGTTGGAAGATACGCAGTATTTT	CASNPRGLEDTQYF
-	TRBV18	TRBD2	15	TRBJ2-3	TGTGCCAGCTCACCACAGGGACTAGCAACAGATACGCAGTATTTT	CASSPQGLATDTQYF
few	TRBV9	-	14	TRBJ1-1	TGTGCCAGCAGCGTAGCGGGGGAAGGCACTGAAGCTTTCTTT	CASSVAGEGTEAFF
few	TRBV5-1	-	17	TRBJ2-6	TGCGCCAGCAGCGCGGCCGTATCTAACTCTGGGGCCAACGTCCTGACTTTC	CASSAAVSNSGANVLTF
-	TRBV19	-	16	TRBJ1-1	TGTGCCAGTAGTATTCCCTCCGACAGGCCGGACACTGAAGCTTTCTTT	CASSIPSDRPDTEAFF
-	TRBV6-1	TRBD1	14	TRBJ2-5	TGTGCCAGCAGTGACGCAGACAGGGAAGGGACCCAGTACTTC	CASSDADREGTQYF
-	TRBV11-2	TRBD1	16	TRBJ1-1	TGTGCCAGCAGCTTAGATAGAGGACAGGGAGTTCGAGGAGCTTTCTTT	CASSLDRGQGVRGAFF
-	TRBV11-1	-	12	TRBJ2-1	TGTGCCAGCAGCTTAGCGGGGAGTGAGCAGTTCTTC	CASSLAGSEQFF
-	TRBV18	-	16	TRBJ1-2	TGTGCCAGCTCACTATACCCCGGACACACTAACTATGGCTACACCTTC	CASSLYPGHTNYGYTF
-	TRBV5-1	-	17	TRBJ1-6	TGCGCCAGCAGCCTAAAATATTTCGGACAGCGATATTCACCCCTCCACTTT	CASSLKYFGQRYSPLHF
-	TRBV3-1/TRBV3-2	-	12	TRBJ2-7	TGTGCCAGCAGCCTCAGGGGCTACGAGCAGTACTTC	CASSLRGYEQYF
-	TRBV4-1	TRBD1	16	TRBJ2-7	TGCGCCAGCAGCCAAGGATGGGCAGGGGGCTCCTACGAGCAGTACTTC	CASSQGWAGGSYEQYF
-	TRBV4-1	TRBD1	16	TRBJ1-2	TGCGCCAGCAGCTCCGAGGGACAGGGGCTCAACTATGGCTACACCTTC	CASSSEGQGLNYGYTF
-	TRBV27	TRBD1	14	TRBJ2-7	TGTGCCAGCAGGACCGGGACAGGGGGCTACGAGCAGTACTTC	CASRTGTGGYEQYF
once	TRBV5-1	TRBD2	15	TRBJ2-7	TGCGCCAGCAGCTTGGGGAGCGGGGCACAATACGAGCAGTACTTC	CASSLGSGAQYEQYF
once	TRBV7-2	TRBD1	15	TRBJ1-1	TGTGCCGGCAGCTTAGCTGCAGGGGGTTACACTGAAGCTTTCTTT	CAGSLAAGGYTEAFF
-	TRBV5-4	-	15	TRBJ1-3	TGTGCCAGCAGCTTACAAACAGGGTCTGGAAACACCATATATTTT	CASSLQTGSGNTIYF
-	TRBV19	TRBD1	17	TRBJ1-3	TGTGCCAGTAGTAATCGGGACAGCGGACACTCTGGAAACACCATATATTTT	CASSNRDSGHSGNTIYF
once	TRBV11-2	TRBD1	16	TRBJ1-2	TGTGCCAGCAGCTTAGAGGCGGGACAGTACCCTTATGGCTACACCTTC	CASSLEAGQYPYGYTF
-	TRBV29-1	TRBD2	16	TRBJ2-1	TGCAGCGTTGAGGAAATAGCGGGGGGGCCTTCGGATGAGCAGTTCTTC	CSVEEIAGGPSDEQFF
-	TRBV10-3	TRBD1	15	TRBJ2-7	TGTGCCATCAGTGAGGGACAGGGTGGGATTTACGAGCAGTACTTC	CAISEGQGGIYEQYF
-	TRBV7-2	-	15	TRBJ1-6	TGTGCCAGCAGCAGTGCGGGAGGAGGCCTTTCACCCCTCCACTTT	CASSSAGGGLSPLHF
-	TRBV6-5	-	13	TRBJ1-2	TGTGCCAGCACAGACACGCTCTTCTATGGCTACACCTTC	CASTDTLFYGYTF
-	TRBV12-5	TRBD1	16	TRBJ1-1	TGTGCTAGTGGTTTGATTCCTGGACAGGGGATGACTGAAGCTTTCTTT	CASGLIPGQGMTEAFF
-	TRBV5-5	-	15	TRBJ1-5	TGTGCCAGCAGCGCCGGACAGTTTAGCAATCAGCCCCAGCATTTT	CASSAGQFSNQPQHF
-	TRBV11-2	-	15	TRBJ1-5	TGTGCCAGCAGCTTAAATATCGGGGGGGGACAGCCCCAGCATTTT	CASSLNIGGGQPQHF
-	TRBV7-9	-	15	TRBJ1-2	TGTGCCAGCAGCTTAGACTGGGGCTCTAACTATGGCTACACCTTC	CASSLDWGSNYGYTF
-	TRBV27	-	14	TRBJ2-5	TGTGCCTGCTGTTTAGGGGGGGGCCGAGAGACCCAGTACTTC	CACCLGGGRETQYF
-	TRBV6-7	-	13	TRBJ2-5	TGTGCCAGCAGTCGGGACTGTCGAGAGACCCAGTACTTC	CASSRDCRETQYF
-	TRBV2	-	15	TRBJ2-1	TGTGCCAGCAGGGCGGGGGGGACAGGATGGAATGAGCAGTTCTTC	CASRAGGTGWNEQFF